One and the same sample provided the 5 T cell receptor beta chains below, sequenced in a study of post-analysis software for immune sequencing data. Study outcomes and limitations: Patients showed TRBV5-6, TRBV5-1 and TRBV20-1 among roughly 5 TRBV segments more frequent than in controls.

Unique molecular identifiers were present in the TCR beta cDNA libraries. TCRdb re-derived calls from the PCR reads in MiXCR, one entry per CDR3 protein. The sample lists some 370,000 distinct CDR3 sequences, approximately 33% occurring once. For these receptors, no antigen is known. Sequenced material: blood. These receptors were collected from a girl between 5 and 17 years old with multiple sclerosis.

The chain joins TRBV20-1 to TRBJ2-4; no definite D call. Germline CDR1 and CDR2: DFQATT and SNEGSKA (reference sequence). The CDR3 is made up of 13 amino acids. The V gene lost 5 bases and the J gene lost 3 bases, with 11 bases spanning the gap. CDR3: CSASSGGKNIQYF. The CDR3 DNA reads as TGCAGTGCTTCCAGTGGCGGCAAAAACATTCAGTACTTC.

The chain recombines TRBV5-1 with TRBJ2-5; 9 bases align to TRBD2. Germline loops: CDR1 SGHRS, CDR2 YFSETQ. The CDR3 spans 15 residues. V shed 4 bases, J shed 6 bases, and the junction held 10 bases outside the gene matches. CDR3 loop: CASSVEGLAVQTQYF. The DNA for the CDR3 is TGCGCCAGCAGCGTAGAGGGACTAGCTGTACAGACCCAGTACTTC.

The chain couples TRBV29-1 to TRBJ2-3; D gene ambiguous. Trimming removed 5 bases from V and 2 bases from J, with 11 bases in between. The CDR3 runs 13 residues. Germline V CDR1 and CDR2: SQVTM, ANQGSEA. CDR3 sequence: CSVHSRFTDTQYF. The CDR3 bases are TGCAGCGTTCATAGCAGATTCACAGATACGCAGTATTTT.

The V call is TRBV6-2 or TRBV6-3, the J call TRBJ1-2; D is uncertain. Per the germline V gene, CDR1 is MNHEY and CDR2 is SVGEGT. CDR3 length: 12 amino acids. V was clipped by 8 bases and J by 2 bases, with 9 bases between them. The CDR3 DNA is TGTGCCAGCCGGGAAGGGAACTATGGCTACACCTTC. Protein product: CASREGNYGYTF.

This clonotype was picked up a small number of times. V usage is TRBV7-2 and J usage is TRBJ1-1; D is ambiguous. Germline V lookup: CDR1 SGHTA, CDR2 FQGNSA. This CDR3 region has 13 residues. Trimming pared 1 base from V and 4 bases from J, leaving 7 bases between. DNA of the CDR3: TGTGCCAGCAGCTTAGACTTCCTCACTGAAGCTTTCTTT. This sequence encodes CASSLDFLTEAFF.